The rows below give T cell receptor beta chains drawn from one sample of a study of cytomegalovirus exposure and HLA in healthy donors. The assay was immunoSEQ multiplex PCR, and TCRdb's table has in-frame clones only and misses some. The sample totals 150,000 to 200,000 clones. Sequenced sample: PBMCs. The receptor set was obtained from a man aged 25-45 years in good health and CMV-seronegative. CDR3s leave out the opening cysteine and the closing phenylalanine or tryptophan. D genes are given only for firm matches.

-	TRBV6-6	TRBJ1-5	ASQYSNQPQH
-	TRBV7-9	TRBJ1-3	ASSLQGQLSGNTIY
-	TRBV25-1	TRBJ1-1	ASSLWSMNTEAF
-	TRBV23-1	TRBJ1-5	ASSPTSLYSNQPQH
TRBD1	TRBV6-1	TRBJ1-4	ASTIGTGVEKLF
TRBD2	TRBV6-6	-	ASSYLAGGTYEQY
-	TRBV5-1	TRBJ1-1	ASSLGSGHGHTEAF
TRBD1	TRBV28	TRBJ1-2	ASSPGQGSNYGYT
TRBD2	TRBV25-1	TRBJ2-3	ASSEWTSGRKDTQY
TRBD2	TRBV7-8	TRBJ2-7	ASRLRSGTSGYEQY
TRBD2	TRBV18	TRBJ2-1	ASSFGLAGDNEQF
TRBD1	TRBV6-1	TRBJ2-7	ASTLGQGYEQY
-	TRBV4-3	TRBJ2-6	ASSQGTGANVLT
-	TRBV7-2	TRBJ1-6	ASSPLGGRSPLH
-	TRBV7-6	TRBJ2-3	ASSAGIDTQY
-	TRBV5-1	TRBJ2-7	ASSLGTDTYEQY
TRBD2	TRBV5-1	TRBJ2-7	ASSVGTSPYEQY
-	TRBV27	TRBJ1-1	ASSSLSRVHTEAF
-	TRBV5-1	TRBJ1-1	ASSYNRDTEAF
-	TRBV27	TRBJ1-1	ASSLMASTEAF
-	TRBV2	TRBJ1-2	ASMGGLVRTSNYGYT
-	TRBV28	TRBJ2-6	ATEGLGGDSGGANVLT
TRBD2	TRBV30	TRBJ2-3	AWSLAGGAGTDTQY
TRBD2	TRBV19	TRBJ2-2	ASSIPGLAGDTGELF
TRBD1	TRBV6-5	TRBJ1-4	ASSSGEGAEKLF
TRBD2	TRBV30	TRBJ2-3	AWSVFSGGSTDTQY
TRBD2	TRBV10-3	TRBJ2-1	AISGSRGLAGEATYNEQF
-	TRBV30	TRBJ2-1	ASWGGPYLGNEQF
TRBD1	TRBV27	TRBJ2-7	ASSSLLPRDSYEQY
-	TRBV7-8	TRBJ1-2	ASSSYSLNYGYT
TRBD1	TRBV7-3	TRBJ1-1	ASSWDRGTEAF